This TCR beta chain was sequenced in a study of control samples from healthy donors and cancer patients. Method: immunoSEQ multiplex PCR; TCRdb's copy keeps in-frame clones and lacks some. Its table lists about 190,000 clones. This CDR3 is built from 17 residues. CDR1 is SGHNT, CDR2 YYREEE, per germline (reference sequence). J lost 5 bases, V lost 4 bases, and 12 bases had no gene match. Sequencing was carried out using blood. The TCR comes from a woman in her 30s in good health. The chain recombines TRBV5-4 with TRBJ2-5, with 12 bases that match TRBD2. Here the CDR3 reads CASSQRLAGALSETQYF. In DNA form, the CDR3 reads TGTGCCAGCAGCCAAAGACTAGCGGGGGCCCTCAGTGAGACCCAGTACTTC.